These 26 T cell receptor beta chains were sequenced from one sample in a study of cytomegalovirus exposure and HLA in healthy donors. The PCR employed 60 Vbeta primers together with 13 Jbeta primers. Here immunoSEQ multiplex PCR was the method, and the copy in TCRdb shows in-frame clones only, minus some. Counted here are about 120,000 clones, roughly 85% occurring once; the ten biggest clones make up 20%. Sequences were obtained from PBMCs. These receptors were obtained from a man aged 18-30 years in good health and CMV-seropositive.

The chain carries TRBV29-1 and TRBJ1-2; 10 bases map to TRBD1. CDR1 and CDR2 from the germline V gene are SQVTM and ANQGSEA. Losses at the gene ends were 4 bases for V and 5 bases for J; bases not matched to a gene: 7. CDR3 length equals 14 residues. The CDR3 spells CSVGGTGVLYGYTF. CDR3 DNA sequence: TGCAGCGTTGGGGGGACAGGGGTTCTTTATGGCTACACCTTC.

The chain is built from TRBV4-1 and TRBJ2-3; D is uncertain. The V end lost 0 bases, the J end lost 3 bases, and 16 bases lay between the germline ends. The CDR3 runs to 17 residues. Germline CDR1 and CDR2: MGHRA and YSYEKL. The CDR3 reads CASSQDPGSSRTDTQYF. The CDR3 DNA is TGCGCCAGCAGCCAAGATCCAGGCTCCAGTCGAACAGATACGCAGTATTTT.

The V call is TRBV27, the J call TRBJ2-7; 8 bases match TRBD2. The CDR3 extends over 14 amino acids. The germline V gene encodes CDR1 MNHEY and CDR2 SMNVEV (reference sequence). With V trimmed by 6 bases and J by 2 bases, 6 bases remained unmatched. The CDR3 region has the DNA TGTGCCAGCAGCTATCGCGGGGGGACCTACGAGCAGTACTTC. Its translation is CASSYRGGTYEQYF.

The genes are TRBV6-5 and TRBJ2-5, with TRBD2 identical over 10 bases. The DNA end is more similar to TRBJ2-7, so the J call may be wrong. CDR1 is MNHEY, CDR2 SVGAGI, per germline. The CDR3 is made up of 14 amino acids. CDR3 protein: CASSRTSGLYEQYF. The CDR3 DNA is TGTGCCAGCAGCCGGACTAGCGGTTTATACGAGCAGTACTTC.

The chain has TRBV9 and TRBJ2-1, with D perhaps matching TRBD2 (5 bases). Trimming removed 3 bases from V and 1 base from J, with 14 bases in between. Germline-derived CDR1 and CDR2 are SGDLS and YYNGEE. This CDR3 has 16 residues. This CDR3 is CASSAIPSFSYNEQFF. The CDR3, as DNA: TGTGCCAGCAGCGCGATCCCTAGCTTTTCCTACAATGAGCAGTTCTTC.

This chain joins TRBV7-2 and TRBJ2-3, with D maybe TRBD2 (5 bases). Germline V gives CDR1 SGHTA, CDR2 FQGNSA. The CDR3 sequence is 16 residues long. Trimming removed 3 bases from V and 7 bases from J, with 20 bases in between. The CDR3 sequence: CASSLLVSTPGNTQYF. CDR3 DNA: TGTGCCAGCAGCTTGCTAGTTAGTACTCCGGGGAATACGCAGTATTTT.

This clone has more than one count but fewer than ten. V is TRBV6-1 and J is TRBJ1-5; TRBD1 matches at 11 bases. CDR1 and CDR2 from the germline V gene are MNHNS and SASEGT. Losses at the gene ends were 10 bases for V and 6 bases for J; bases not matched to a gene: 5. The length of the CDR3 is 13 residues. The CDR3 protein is CATRTGGGQPQHF. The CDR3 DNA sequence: TGTGCCACCCGGACAGGGGGCGGTCAGCCCCAGCATTTT.

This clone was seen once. CDR3 amino acids: CASSSGTANNEQFF. The CDR3 DNA is TGTGCCAGCAGTTCCGGGACAGCCAACAATGAGCAGTTCTTC. The J gene is TRBJ2-1, the V gene TRBV27; 7 nucleotides match TRBD1. The CDR3 is made up of 14 amino acids. Trimming removed 4 bases from V and 5 bases from J; junction bases left unmatched: 5. The germline gives CDR1 MNHEY, CDR2 SMNVEV (reference sequence).

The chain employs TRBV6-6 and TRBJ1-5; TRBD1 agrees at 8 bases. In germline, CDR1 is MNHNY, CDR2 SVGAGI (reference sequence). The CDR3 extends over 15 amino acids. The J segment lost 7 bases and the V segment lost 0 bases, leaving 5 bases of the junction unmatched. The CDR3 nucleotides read TGTGCCAGCAGTTACTCGACAGGGGTCGGCCAGCCCCAGCATTTT. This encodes CASSYSTGVGQPQHF.

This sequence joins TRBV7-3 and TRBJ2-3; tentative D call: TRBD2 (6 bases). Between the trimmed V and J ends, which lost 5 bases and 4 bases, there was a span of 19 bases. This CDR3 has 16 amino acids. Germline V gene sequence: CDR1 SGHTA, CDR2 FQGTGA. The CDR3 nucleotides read TGTGCCAGCAGCCCCTGGGCTGGGGGGAATTCAGATACGCAGTATTTT. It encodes CASSPWAGGNSDTQYF. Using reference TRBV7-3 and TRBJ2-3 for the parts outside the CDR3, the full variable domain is GAGVSQTPSNKVTEKGKYVELRCDPISGHTALYWYRQSLGQGPEFLIYFQGTGAADDSGLPNDRFFAVRPEGSVSTLKIQRTERGDSAVYLCASSPWAGGNSDTQYFGPGTRLTVL.

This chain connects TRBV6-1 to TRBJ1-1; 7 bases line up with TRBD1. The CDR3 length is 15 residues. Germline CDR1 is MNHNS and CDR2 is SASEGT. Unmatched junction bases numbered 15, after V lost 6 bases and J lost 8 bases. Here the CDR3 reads CASSLISTGDVEAFF. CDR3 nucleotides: TGTGCCAGCAGCCTAATTTCAACAGGGGACGTCGAAGCTTTCTTT.

The CDR3, as DNA: TGTGCCAGCAGCTTCGGAGGGTTAGGCACTGAAGCTTTCTTT. This gives the protein CASSFGGLGTEAFF. The chain carries TRBV7-6 and TRBJ1-1; D not resolved. The germline V and J ends were trimmed by 3 bases and 4 bases, with 12 bases remaining between them. CDR1 is SGHVS, CDR2 FNYEAQ, per germline. The CDR3 consists of 14 residues.

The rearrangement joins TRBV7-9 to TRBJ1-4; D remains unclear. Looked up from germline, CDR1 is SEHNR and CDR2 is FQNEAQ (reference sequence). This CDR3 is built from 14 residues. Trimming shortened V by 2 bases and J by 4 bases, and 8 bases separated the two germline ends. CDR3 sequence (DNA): TGTGCCAGCAGCTTAAACACCAATAATGAAAAACTGTTTTTT. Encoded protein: CASSLNTNNEKLFF.

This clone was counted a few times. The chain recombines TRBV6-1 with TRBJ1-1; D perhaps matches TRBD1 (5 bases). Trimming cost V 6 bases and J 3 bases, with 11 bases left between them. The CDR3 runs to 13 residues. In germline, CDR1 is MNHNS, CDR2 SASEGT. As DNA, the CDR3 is TGTGCCAGCAGCCCGGACACTCACACTGAAGCTTTCTTT. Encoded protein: CASSPDTHTEAFF.

The CDR3 loop reads CASSPGQGDKDTQYF. Here the CDR3 DNA reads TGTGCCAGCAGCCCCGGACAGGGGGATAAAGATACGCAGTATTTT. The chain recombines TRBV11-3 with TRBJ2-3, with 10 nucleotides matching TRBD1. The CDR3 runs to 15 residues. With 5 bases clipped from V and 5 bases from J, the junction kept 7 bases outside the gene matches. Germline V gives CDR1 SGHNT, CDR2 YENEEA. Full variable domain (missing parts from reference TRBV11-3 and TRBJ2-3): EAGVVQSPRYKIIEKKQPVAFWCNPISGHNTLYWYLQNLGQGPELLIRYENEEAVDDSQLPKDRFSAERLKGVDSTLKIQPAELGDSAVYLCASSPGQGDKDTQYFGPGTRLTVL.

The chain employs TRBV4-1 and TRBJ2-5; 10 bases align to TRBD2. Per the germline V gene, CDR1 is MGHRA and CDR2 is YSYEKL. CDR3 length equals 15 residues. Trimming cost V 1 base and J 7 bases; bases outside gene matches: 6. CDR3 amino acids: CASSQGAGGRGTQYF. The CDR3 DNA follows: TGCGCCAGCAGCCAAGGAGCGGGGGGGAGGGGGACCCAGTACTTC.

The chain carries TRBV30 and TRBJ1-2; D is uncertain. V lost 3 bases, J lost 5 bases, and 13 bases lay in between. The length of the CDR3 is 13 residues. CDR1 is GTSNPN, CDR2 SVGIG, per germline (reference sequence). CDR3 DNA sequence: TGTGCCTGGAGGTTTCAGGCCGAATATGGCTACACCTTC. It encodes CAWRFQAEYGYTF. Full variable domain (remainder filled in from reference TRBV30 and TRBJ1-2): SQTIHQWPATLVQPVGSPLSLECTVEGTSNPNLYWYRQAAGRGLQLLFYSVGIGQISSEVPQNLSASRPQDRQFILSSKKLLLSDSGFYLCAWRFQAEYGYTFGSGTRLTVV.

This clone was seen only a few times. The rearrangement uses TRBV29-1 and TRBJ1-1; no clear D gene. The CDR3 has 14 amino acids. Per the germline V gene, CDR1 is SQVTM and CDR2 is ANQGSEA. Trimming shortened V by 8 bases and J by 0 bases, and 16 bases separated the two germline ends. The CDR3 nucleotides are TGCAGCACTATGACGAGCACTATGAACACTGAAGCTTTCTTT. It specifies CSTMTSTMNTEAFF.

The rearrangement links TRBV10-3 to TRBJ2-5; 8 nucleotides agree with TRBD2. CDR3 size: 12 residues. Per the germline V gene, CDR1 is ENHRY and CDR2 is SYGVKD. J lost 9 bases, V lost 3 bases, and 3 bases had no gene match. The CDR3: CAISDGGGSQYF. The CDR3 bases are TGTGCCATCAGTGACGGGGGGGGCTCCCAGTACTTC.

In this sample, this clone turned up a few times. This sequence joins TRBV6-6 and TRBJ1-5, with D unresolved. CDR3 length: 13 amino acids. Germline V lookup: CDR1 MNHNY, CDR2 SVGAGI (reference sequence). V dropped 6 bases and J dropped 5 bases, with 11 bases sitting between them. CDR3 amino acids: CASSSKPDQPQHF. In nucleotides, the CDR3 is TGTGCCAGCAGCTCAAAGCCCGATCAGCCCCAGCATTTT.

The CDR3 DNA reads TGTGCCAGCAGCTCCTCAGGGAGGCTCACTGAAGCTTTCTTT. Translating it yields CASSSSGRLTEAFF. The V and J genes are TRBV6-5 and TRBJ1-1; TRBD1 is a possible D gene (5 bases). Per germline, CDR1 MNHEY and CDR2 SVGAGI. The CDR3 runs to 14 residues. V was pared by 6 bases and J by 4 bases, with 15 bases between.

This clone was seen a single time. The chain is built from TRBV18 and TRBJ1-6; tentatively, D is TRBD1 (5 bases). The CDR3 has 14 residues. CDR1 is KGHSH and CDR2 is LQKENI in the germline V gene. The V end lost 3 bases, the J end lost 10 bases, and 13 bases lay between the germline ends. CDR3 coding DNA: TGTGCCAGCTCACCTCCAGGGTTTCGCTCACCCCTCCACTTT. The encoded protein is CASSPPGFRSPLHF.

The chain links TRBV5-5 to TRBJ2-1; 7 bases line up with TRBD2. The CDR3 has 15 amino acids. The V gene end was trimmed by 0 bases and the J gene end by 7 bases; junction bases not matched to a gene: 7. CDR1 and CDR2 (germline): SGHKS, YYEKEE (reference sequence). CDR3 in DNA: TGTGCCAGCAGCTTGGGCGCGGGGGTTTTAAATGAGCAGTTCTTC. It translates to CASSLGAGVLNEQFF.

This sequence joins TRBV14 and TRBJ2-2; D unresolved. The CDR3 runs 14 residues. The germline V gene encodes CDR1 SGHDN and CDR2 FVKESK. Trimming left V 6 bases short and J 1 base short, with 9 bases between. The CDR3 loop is CASRVAVNTGELFF. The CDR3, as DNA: TGTGCCAGCAGGGTGGCTGTGAACACCGGGGAGCTGTTTTTT. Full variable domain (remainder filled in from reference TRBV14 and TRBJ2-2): EAGVTQFPSHSVIEKGQTVTLRCDPISGHDNLYWYRRVMGKEIKFLLHFVKESKQDESGMPNNRFLAERTGGTYSTLKVQPAELEDSGVYFCASRVAVNTGELFFGEGSRLTVL.

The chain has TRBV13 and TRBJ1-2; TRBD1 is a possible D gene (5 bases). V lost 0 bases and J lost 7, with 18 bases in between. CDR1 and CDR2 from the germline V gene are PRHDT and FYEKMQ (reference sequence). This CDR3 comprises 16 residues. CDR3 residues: CASSLGLRGAGSGYTF. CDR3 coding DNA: TGTGCCAGCAGCTTAGGCCTTCGGGGCGCGGGATCTGGCTACACCTTC.

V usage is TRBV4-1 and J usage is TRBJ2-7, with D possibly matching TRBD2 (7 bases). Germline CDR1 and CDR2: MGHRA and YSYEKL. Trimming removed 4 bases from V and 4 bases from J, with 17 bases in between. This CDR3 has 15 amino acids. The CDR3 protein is CASSLRGGQGYEQYF. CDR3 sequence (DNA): TGCGCCAGCAGCCTAAGGGGGGGCCAGGGGTACGAGCAGTACTTC.